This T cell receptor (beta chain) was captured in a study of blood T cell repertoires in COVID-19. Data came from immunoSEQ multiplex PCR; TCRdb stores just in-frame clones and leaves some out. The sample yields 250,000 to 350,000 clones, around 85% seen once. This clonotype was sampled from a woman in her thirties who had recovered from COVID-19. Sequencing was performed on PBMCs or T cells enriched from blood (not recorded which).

The CDR3 loop is CATTMGQFNQPQHF. CDR3 DNA: TGTGCCACCACCATGGGGCAGTTTAATCAGCCCCAGCATTTT. The J gene is TRBJ1-5, the V gene TRBV15; TRBD1 is a possible D gene (5 bases). The CDR3 runs to 14 residues. V lost 7 bases to trimming and J lost 4 bases, with 14 bases between them. Per germline, CDR1 LNHNV and CDR2 YYDKDF (reference sequence).